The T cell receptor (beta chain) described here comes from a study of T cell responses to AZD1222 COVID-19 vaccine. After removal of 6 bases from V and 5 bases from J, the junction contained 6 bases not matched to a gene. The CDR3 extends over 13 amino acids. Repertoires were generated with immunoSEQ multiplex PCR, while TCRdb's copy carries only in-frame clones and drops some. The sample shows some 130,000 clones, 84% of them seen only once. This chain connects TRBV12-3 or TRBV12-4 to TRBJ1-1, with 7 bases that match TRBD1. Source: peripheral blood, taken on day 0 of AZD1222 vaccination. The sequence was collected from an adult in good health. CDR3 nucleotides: TGTGCCAGCAGCCACAGGGGCGGAACTGAAGCTTTCTTT. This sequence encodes CASSHRGGTEAFF.